The 26 T cell receptor beta chains given below trace back to one sample, sequenced in a study of PD-L1 blockade in urothelial cancer. The assay was immunoSEQ multiplex PCR, and TCRdb's table has in-frame clones only and misses some. The sample has tens of thousands of clones; roughly 87% are singletons. The specimen comprised PBMCs, sampled around atezolizumab (anti-PD-L1) treatment. Every receptor here comes from a man aged 70 or older with urothelial cancer.

V usage is TRBV18 and J usage is TRBJ1-4; perhaps TRBD1 as D (5 bases). The CDR3 covers 14 residues. V was pared by 3 bases and J by 4 bases, with 9 bases between. CDR1 is KGHSH and CDR2 is LQKENI in the germline V gene. CDR3 nucleotides: TGTGCCAGCTCACCTAACCAGGGTAATGAAAAACTGTTTTTT. It yields the protein CASSPNQGNEKLFF.

The V gene is TRBV20-1, the J gene TRBJ2-3, with a possible D match to TRBD2 (6 bases). Germline V gene data show CDR1 as DFQATT and CDR2 as SNEGSKA (reference sequence). CDR3 length: 11 amino acids. V shed 6 bases and J shed 3 bases, with 7 bases lying between them. CDR3 protein: CSARGTDTQYF. The CDR3, as DNA: TGCAGTGCCCGGGGGACAGATACGCAGTATTTT.

This chain joins TRBV2 and TRBJ2-1, with D possibly being TRBD2 (6 bases). The V end was cut by 6 bases, the J end by 8 bases, with 8 bases between. The CDR3 sequence is 11 residues long. Germline lookup yields CDR1 SNHLY and CDR2 FYNNEI. CDR3 protein: CASSTSYEQFF. The CDR3 coding sequence is TGTGCCAGCAGCACTAGCTATGAGCAGTTCTTC.

The chain has TRBV27 and TRBJ2-1, with D possibly matching TRBD2 (7 bases). The CDR3 loop spans 17 amino acids. V lost 4 bases to trimming and J lost 4 bases, with 20 bases between them. Germline values: CDR1 MNHEY, CDR2 SMNVEV (reference sequence). The CDR3 DNA sequence: TGTGCCAGCAGTTCCGGGGGGCTGAGGGCTGCGTACAATGAGCAGTTCTTC. Its translation is CASSSGGLRAAYNEQFF.

V and J are TRBV28 and TRBJ2-2, with 7 nucleotides matching TRBD1. V lost 2 bases to trimming and J lost 1 base; unmatched junction nucleotides: 10. The CDR3 consists of 18 residues. The V gene's germline CDR1 is MDHEN and CDR2 SYDVKM. The DNA of the CDR3 is TGTGCCAGCAGTTTAGAGGGGGCGCGAGATGGGAACACCGGGGAGCTGTTTTTT. This gives the protein CASSLEGARDGNTGELFF.

The chain has TRBV18 and TRBJ2-7, with TRBD2 matching 10 bases. CDR3 size: 14 residues. J gave up 6 bases and V 8 bases, and 10 bases lay outside the gene matches. Germline-derived CDR1 and CDR2 are KGHSH and LQKENI. The DNA for the CDR3 is TGTGCCAGCAGAGCTAGCGGGAGTACGGGCGAGCAGTACTTC. It specifies CASRASGSTGEQYF.

The chain joins TRBV27 to TRBJ2-7; TRBD1 is a possible D gene (5 bases). Germline assignment: CDR1 MNHEY and CDR2 SMNVEV (reference sequence). This CDR3 spans 14 amino acids. Deletions cut 4 bases from V and 0 bases from J, with 10 bases between. The CDR3 is CASSSPGLSYEQYF. CDR3 in DNA: TGTGCCAGCAGTTCACCAGGGCTCTCCTACGAGCAGTACTTC.

This clone was picked up a small number of times. CDR3 amino acids: CASSLQGAVQFF. The CDR3 DNA is TGTGCCAGCAGCTTACAGGGGGCCGTGCAGTTCTTC. The J gene is TRBJ2-1, the V gene TRBV7-9; TRBD1 agrees at 8 bases. Germline V gene lookup returns CDR1 SEHNR and CDR2 FQNEAQ (reference sequence). The CDR3 sequence is 12 residues long. The ends lost 2 bases at V and 12 bases at J; junction bases unmatched: 3.

J is TRBJ2-5 and V is TRBV19; the D gene is possibly TRBD1 (5 bases). The CDR3 runs 13 residues. V was clipped by 3 bases and J by 2 bases, with 7 bases between them. Per the germline V gene, CDR1 is LNHDA and CDR2 is SQIVND (reference sequence). CDR3 region: CASSMAGQETQYF. The CDR3 nucleotides are TGTGCCAGTAGTATGGCAGGGCAAGAGACCCAGTACTTC.

The genes are TRBV19 and TRBJ2-7, with D possibly being TRBD2 (5 bases). CDR1 and CDR2 (germline): LNHDA, SQIVND (reference sequence). Trimming pared 3 bases from V and 0 bases from J, leaving 9 bases between. The CDR3 is 14 residues long. The CDR3 is CASSMDFNSYEQYF. The CDR3 bases are TGTGCCAGTAGTATGGACTTTAACTCCTACGAGCAGTACTTC.

In this sample, this clone turned up once. This sequence joins TRBV5-1 and TRBJ2-3; maybe TRBD1 (5 bases). The germline V and J ends were trimmed by 4 bases and 0 bases, with 18 bases remaining between them. Germline values: CDR1 SGHRS, CDR2 YFSETQ. The CDR3 has 17 amino acids. CDR3 protein: CASSRAVPGASTDTQYF. In DNA, the CDR3 is TGCGCCAGCAGCCGTGCCGTTCCTGGGGCCAGCACAGATACGCAGTATTTT.

The chain joins TRBV7-3 to TRBJ2-7; D is undetermined. Trimming left V 3 bases short and J 0 bases short, with 12 bases between. The germline V gene has CDR1 SGHTA and CDR2 FQGTGA. The length of the CDR3 is 15 residues. The CDR3 DNA reads as TGTGCCAGCAGCTTGACTCCTGGTATCTCCTACGAGCAGTACTTC. This codes for CASSLTPGISYEQYF.

The rearrangement links TRBV5-6 to TRBJ1-2, with TRBD1 as a possible D gene (5 bases). V lost 0 bases and J 3 bases, leaving 15 bases between the germline ends. The CDR3 is 16 amino acids. CDR1 and CDR2 (germline): SGHDT, YYEEEE. CDR3 protein: CASSLVGPGRDYGYTF. In DNA, the CDR3 is TGTGCCAGCAGCTTGGTGGGGCCAGGGCGCGACTATGGCTACACCTTC.

This clone occurred once. This chain joins TRBV9 and TRBJ2-1, with TRBD2 matching 15 bases. V shed 4 bases and J 7 bases; nucleotides not matched to a gene: 9. Germline lookup yields CDR1 SGDLS and CDR2 YYNGEE. The CDR3 spans 17 residues. DNA for the CDR3: TGTGCCAGCAGCCCCGGACTAGCGGGAGGGCTTGAGAATGAGCAGTTCTTC. It encodes CASSPGLAGGLENEQFF.

The chain is built from TRBV6-5 and TRBJ2-7; TRBD1 might be the D (6 bases). Germline lookup yields CDR1 MNHEY and CDR2 SVGAGI. This CDR3 region has 14 residues. With 5 bases removed from V and 0 bases from J, the gap between germline ends came to 11 bases. The CDR3 DNA is TGTGCCAGCAGTCCCGACAGGAACTCCTACGAGCAGTACTTC. It is translated as CASSPDRNSYEQYF.

The count of this clone is one. The rearrangement joins TRBV5-6 to TRBJ1-2; TRBD1 agrees at 8 bases. With V trimmed by 0 bases and J by 10 bases, 8 bases remained unmatched. CDR1 is SGHDT and CDR2 is YYEEEE in the germline V gene. The CDR3 has 14 residues. The CDR3 region is CASSLGWDRQDYTF. CDR3 in DNA: TGTGCCAGCAGCTTGGGATGGGACAGGCAGGACTACACCTTC. Full variable domain (rest looked up from reference TRBV5-6 and TRBJ1-2): DAGVTQSPTHLIKTRGQQVTLRCSPKSGHDTVSWYQQALGQGPQFIFQYYEEEERQRGNFPDRFSGHQFPNYSSELNVNALLLGDSALYLCASSLGWDRQDYTFGSGTRLTVV.

This clone has a single count. The chain has TRBV4-1 and TRBJ1-2, with D maybe TRBD1 (5 bases). The CDR3 is 16 residues long. V lost 6 bases, J lost 5 bases, and 22 bases lay in between. Per germline, CDR1 MGHRA and CDR2 YSYEKL. The chain's CDR3 is CASSHRWGSLEYGYTF. Written as DNA, the CDR3 is TGCGCCAGCAGTCATAGATGGGGCAGTTTGGAGTATGGCTACACCTTC.

The chain carries TRBV11-2 and TRBJ2-7; possible D gene TRBD2, 5 bases. CDR1 is SGHAT and CDR2 is FQNNGV in the germline V gene. The CDR3 has 15 amino acids. V lost 0 bases and J 3 bases, leaving 12 bases between the germline ends. CDR3 coding DNA: TGTGCCAGCAGCTTAGATCGAGTAGCGAGCTACGAGCAGTACTTC. Protein sequence: CASSLDRVASYEQYF.

The rearrangement uses TRBV5-1 and TRBJ2-1, with 12 bases aligning to TRBD1. V was clipped by 4 bases and J by 8 bases; unmatched bases: 7. This CDR3 is built from 15 residues. Germline-derived CDR1 and CDR2 are SGHRS and YFSETQ. CDR3 in amino acids: CASSPRDRGRDEQFF. In DNA form, the CDR3 reads TGCGCCAGCAGCCCCCGGGACAGGGGGCGTGATGAGCAGTTCTTC.

The J gene is TRBJ2-1, the V gene TRBV7-9, with TRBD1 matching 7 bases. The V segment lost 6 bases and the J segment 4 bases; nucleotides outside the gene matches: 6. Germline V gene lookup returns CDR1 SEHNR and CDR2 FQNEAQ (reference sequence). The CDR3 extends over 14 amino acids. The DNA of the CDR3 is TGTGCCAGCAGGGCCGGGACAGATTACAATGAGCAGTTCTTC. It translates to CASRAGTDYNEQFF. The variable domain in full, with the rest retrieved from reference TRBV7-9 and TRBJ2-1, is DTGVSQNPRHKITKRGQNVTFRCDPISEHNRLYWYRQTLGQGPEFLTYFQNEAQLEKSRLLSDRFSAERPKGSFSTLEIQRTEQGDSAMYLCASRAGTDYNEQFFGPGTRLTVL.

V is TRBV28 and J is TRBJ2-1, with 7 bases aligning to TRBD1. Germline V gene sequence: CDR1 MDHEN, CDR2 SYDVKM. This CDR3 has 15 amino acids. V lost 6 bases and J lost 5; bases outside the gene matches: 10. The DNA of the CDR3 is TGTGCCAGCAGACCGATAGGGGGCTCGGACAATGAGCAGTTCTTC. Translated, it gives CASRPIGGSDNEQFF.

The rearrangement uses TRBV7-2 and TRBJ2-7; possibly TRBD1 for D (6 bases). Deletions cut 3 bases from V and 1 base from J, with 10 bases between. The CDR3 is 14 amino acids. Germline values: CDR1 SGHTA, CDR2 FQGNSA. The CDR3 nucleotides are TGTGCCAGCAGCTTGGGGACAACTTCCTACGAGCAGTACTTC. Its translation is CASSLGTTSYEQYF.

This clone was seen only a few times. V and J are TRBV6-1 and TRBJ2-1; 9 positions agree with TRBD1. The CDR3 has 17 residues. Unmatched junction bases numbered 6, after V lost 3 bases and J lost 0 bases. The germline CDR1 and CDR2 sequences are MNHNS and SASEGT. The CDR3 DNA reads as TGTGCCAGCAGTGACAAAGACAGGGGGAGCTCCTACAATGAGCAGTTCTTC. Amino acid sequence: CASSDKDRGSSYNEQFF.

The gene calls are TRBV7-2 and TRBJ1-1, with D hard to call. Germline values: CDR1 SGHTA, CDR2 FQGNSA. CDR3 length: 13 amino acids. Trimming cost V 1 base and J 2 bases, with 5 bases left between them. This CDR3 reads CASSLESNTEAFF. The CDR3 bases are TGTGCCAGCAGCTTAGAATCTAACACTGAAGCTTTCTTT.

This clone occurred a few times. The chain has TRBV28 and TRBJ1-4; no clear D gene. V was pared by 5 bases and J by 5 bases, with 12 bases between. The CDR3 covers 14 residues. CDR1 and CDR2 (germline): MDHEN, SYDVKM. The CDR3 is CASSTTPVNEKLFF. DNA for the CDR3: TGTGCCAGCAGTACGACACCCGTGAATGAAAAACTGTTTTTT.

The rearrangement joins TRBV10-3 to TRBJ1-1, with TRBD1 matching 10 bases. This CDR3 has 13 residues. The V gene end was trimmed by 6 bases and the J gene end by 5 bases; junction bases not matched to a gene: 3. Germline values: CDR1 ENHRY, CDR2 SYGVKD. CDR3 region: CAIRGTGETEAFF. The CDR3 coding sequence is TGTGCCATCAGGGGGACAGGGGAAACTGAAGCTTTCTTT.